A single sample is the source of the 30 T cell receptor beta chains below, sequenced in a study of Ad26.COV2.S vaccination and SARS-CoV-2 variants. Method: immunoSEQ multiplex PCR; TCRdb's copy keeps in-frame clones and lacks some. This table has about 420,000 clones, over 75% appearing once. Treatment specified: roughly 20 received Ad26.COV2.S at low or high dose, single or two shots; five or six received placebo; per-sample allocation not given. Material that was analyzed had been drawn on day 63 after the first vaccine or placebo injection. The sample consisted of peripheral blood, taken in a trial of Ad26.COV2.S vaccine versus placebo. These receptors all stem from a person between 18 and 65 years old who received the Ad26.COV2.S COVID-19 vaccine or a placebo.

The chain is built from TRBV19 and TRBJ1-3; possibly TRBD1 for D (5 bases). CDR1 is LNHDA and CDR2 is SQIVND in the germline V gene (reference sequence). This CDR3 spans 16 amino acids. V lost 2 bases to trimming and J lost 2 bases, with 13 bases between them. CDR3 sequence: CASSIMQGSAGNTIYF. In DNA form, the CDR3 reads TGTGCCAGTAGTATAATGCAGGGATCGGCTGGAAACACCATATATTTT.

This chain connects TRBV10-3 to TRBJ1-2; D perhaps matches TRBD1 (6 bases). Trimming took 4 bases from V and 6 from J, leaving 9 bases between them. Germline V gives CDR1 ENHRY, CDR2 SYGVKD. This CDR3 has 12 residues. CDR3 DNA: TGTGCCATCAGTGTGGCAGGGGATGGCTACACCTTC. This codes for CAISVAGDGYTF.

This clone was seen only a few times. V gene TRBV4-3 combines with J gene TRBJ2-5; D possibly matches TRBD1 or TRBD2 (5 bases each). Germline CDR1 is LGHNA and CDR2 is YSLEER. Between the trimmed V and J ends, which lost 3 bases and 1 base, there was a span of 9 bases. The CDR3 sequence is 14 residues long. For the CDR3, the DNA is TGCGCCAGCAGCCAGTACGGGGCCCAAGAGACCCAGTACTTC. As protein: CASSQYGAQETQYF.

The chain combines TRBV4-1 with TRBJ2-1; possibly TRBD2 for D (7 bases). Germline V lookup: CDR1 MGHRA, CDR2 YSYEKL. The CDR3 runs to 14 residues. Trimming left V 6 bases short and J 2 bases short, with 11 bases between. The CDR3 nucleotides are TGCGCCAGCAGGCGGGGGCTCACCTACAATGAGCAGTTCTTC. This encodes CASRRGLTYNEQFF.

This rearrangement joins TRBV7-9 to TRBJ2-5; D call uncertain. The CDR3 is 12 residues long. Trimming stripped 4 bases from V and 4 bases from J, with 7 bases between. Per the germline V gene, CDR1 is SEHNR and CDR2 is FQNEAQ (reference sequence). The CDR3 protein is CASSSLGETQYF. The DNA for the CDR3 is TGTGCCAGCAGCTCCTTGGGAGAGACCCAGTACTTC. The full variable domain, completed using reference TRBV7-9 and TRBJ2-5, is DTGVSQNPRHKITKRGQNVTFRCDPISEHNRLYWYRQTLGQGPEFLTYFQNEAQLEKSRLLSDRFSAERPKGSFSTLEIQRTEQGDSAMYLCASSSLGETQYFGPGTRLLVL.

The table lists this clone with a count of one. This rearrangement joins TRBV5-5 to TRBJ2-7; unclear D gene. V shed 2 bases and J shed 3 bases, with 15 bases lying between them. There are 15 residues in the CDR3. CDR1 and CDR2 (germline): SGHKS, YYEKEE (reference sequence). The CDR3 region is CASSLAGPPIYEQYF. The CDR3 coding sequence is TGTGCCAGCAGCTTAGCCGGGCCACCTATCTACGAGCAGTACTTC.

The rearrangement uses TRBV6-5 and TRBJ1-3; a weak D match, TRBD1 (6 bases). The ends were cut back, 5 bases at V and 0 bases at J, with 11 bases in the middle. Germline lookup yields CDR1 MNHEY and CDR2 SVGAGI. The CDR3 contains 15 residues. In DNA, the CDR3 is TGTGCCAGCAGTCGACAGGCGTACTCTGGAAACACCATATATTTT. This gives the protein CASSRQAYSGNTIYF.

The gene calls are TRBV6-4 and TRBJ2-3; 13 positions match TRBD2. The germline V gene encodes CDR1 MRHNA and CDR2 SNTAGT. The CDR3 sequence is 16 residues long. J gave up 1 base and V 3 bases, and 1 base lay outside the gene matches. The CDR3 sequence: CASSEGTSGGTDTQYF. The CDR3, as DNA: TGTGCCAGCAGTGAAGGGACTAGCGGGGGCACAGATACGCAGTATTTT.

The chain carries TRBV24-1 and TRBJ2-3; 9 bases fit TRBD1. The length of the CDR3 is 16 residues. J was trimmed by 2 bases and V by 0 bases; bases with no gene match: 2. In germline, CDR1 is KGHDR, CDR2 SFDVKD. Here the CDR3 reads CATSDLGTGSTDTQYF. CDR3 in DNA: TGTGCCACCAGTGATTTGGGGACAGGGTCCACAGATACGCAGTATTTT.

This clone was detected only once. The chain combines TRBV7-2 with TRBJ2-7; tentative D call: TRBD2 (7 bases). Trimming took off 1 base at V and 2 bases at J, with 24 bases between the two ends. The CDR3 has 19 amino acids. CDR1 is SGHTA, CDR2 FQGNSA, per germline. The CDR3 sequence: CASSLVLSVEGGRAYEQYF. CDR3 nucleotide sequence: TGTGCCAGCAGCTTAGTATTATCGGTTGAGGGGGGGCGGGCCTACGAGCAGTACTTC.

As for this clone: Different DNA sequences within this sample yield the same CDR3. V and J are TRBV5-1 and TRBJ1-2; 8 bases match TRBD1. J was trimmed by 4 bases and V by 3 bases; bases with no gene match: 5. The CDR3 contains 14 residues. CDR1 and CDR2 from the germline V gene are SGHRS and YFSETQ. The CDR3 region has the DNA TGCGCCAGCAGCTCGGGGACAGGCGTCTATGGCTACACCTTC. Translated, it gives CASSSGTGVYGYTF.

This chain connects TRBV7-2 to TRBJ2-3; D might be TRBD1 (6 bases). V lost 5 bases and J lost 3, with 12 bases in between. Germline assignment: CDR1 SGHTA and CDR2 FQGNSA. CDR3 length equals 14 residues. CDR3 residues: CASSIMTGTDTQYF. CDR3 DNA: TGTGCCAGCAGCATAATGACAGGAACAGATACGCAGTATTTT.

The chain employs TRBV25-1 and TRBJ2-7; 7 bases match TRBD1. Trimming cost V 6 bases and J 2 bases; bases outside gene matches: 7. The CDR3 extends over 14 amino acids. The germline V gene has CDR1 MGHDK and CDR2 SYGVNS. CDR3 sequence: CASSLGTATYEQYF. CDR3 in DNA: TGTGCCAGCAGCCTCGGGACAGCCACCTACGAGCAGTACTTC.

This chain links TRBV11-3 with TRBJ2-1, with D possibly TRBD1 on 6 matching bases. CDR3 size: 16 residues. Deletions cut 0 bases from V and 1 base from J, with 10 bases between. CDR1 is SGHNT, CDR2 YENEEA, per germline. CDR3 nucleotides: TGTGCCAGCAGCTTAGATGGGACACTGTCCTACAATGAGCAGTTCTTC. It codes for CASSLDGTLSYNEQFF.

The chain couples TRBV5-5 to TRBJ2-3; unclear D gene. V was shortened by 5 bases and J by 2 bases, with 12 bases between the two germline ends. Germline V lookup: CDR1 SGHKS, CDR2 YYEKEE (reference sequence). The CDR3 is 14 amino acids. CDR3 sequence: CASRLASFTDTQYF. The CDR3 DNA sequence: TGTGCCAGCAGGCTGGCTAGTTTCACAGATACGCAGTATTTT. Together with reference TRBV5-5 and TRBJ2-3, the CDR3 gives the full variable domain: DAGVTQSPTHLIKTRGQQVTLRCSPISGHKSVSWYQQVLGQGPQFIFQYYEKEERGRGNFPDRFSARQFPNYSSELNVNALLLGDSALYLCASRLASFTDTQYFGPGTRLTVL.

The V call is TRBV27, the J call TRBJ2-3; TRBD2 matches 7 bases. The ends lost 2 bases at V and 0 bases at J; junction bases unmatched: 5. The CDR3 has 16 residues. Per the germline V gene, CDR1 is MNHEY and CDR2 is SMNVEV (reference sequence). CDR3 sequence (DNA): TGTGCCAGCAGTTTAGGGGGGGTGCAAAGCACAGATACGCAGTATTTT. As protein: CASSLGGVQSTDTQYF.

The gene calls are TRBV3-1 (or the pseudogene TRBV3-2) and TRBJ2-7, with 10 bases lining up with TRBD1. This CDR3 contains 15 residues. V shed 2 bases, J shed 7 bases, and the junction held 8 bases outside the gene matches. Germline lookup yields CDR1 LGHDT and CDR2 YNNKEL (reference sequence). CDR3 DNA sequence: TGTGCCAGCAGCCAATCGGGACAGGGGCTTGGGGAGCAGTACTTC. Translated: CASSQSGQGLGEQYF.

The V gene is TRBV12-3 or TRBV12-4, the J gene TRBJ2-7; D gene ambiguous. V lost 2 bases and J 2 bases, leaving 4 bases between the germline ends. This CDR3 is built from 12 residues. CDR3 amino acids: CASSLSPYEQYF. CDR3 nucleotide sequence: TGTGCCAGCAGTTTAAGCCCCTACGAGCAGTACTTC.

J is TRBJ2-5 and V is TRBV5-6; TRBD1 aligns across 10 bases. The CDR3 contains 15 residues. V lost 3 bases and J lost 2; bases outside the gene matches: 4. CDR1 is SGHDT and CDR2 is YYEEEE in the germline V gene. DNA for the CDR3: TGTGCCAGCAGCTACCCGGGACAGGGGCAAGAGACCCAGTACTTC. Translated: CASSYPGQGQETQYF.

This chain links TRBV10-3 with TRBJ2-3; D unresolved. V was shortened by 0 bases and J by 5 bases, with 6 bases between the two germline ends. CDR1 is ENHRY, CDR2 SYGVKD, per germline. The CDR3 sequence is 13 residues long. CDR3 protein: CAISESFKDTQYF. CDR3 in DNA: TGTGCCATCAGTGAGTCATTCAAAGATACGCAGTATTTT.

This chain uses TRBV6-5 with TRBJ2-7, with unresolved D. Germline V gene lookup returns CDR1 MNHEY and CDR2 SVGAGI. The CDR3 loop spans 13 amino acids. The V end lost 0 bases, the J end lost 3 bases, and 6 bases lay between the germline ends. The CDR3 loop is CASSYSGFYEQYF. For the CDR3, the DNA is TGTGCCAGCAGTTACTCGGGTTTCTACGAGCAGTACTTC.

This clone was seen a handful of times. This rearrangement joins TRBV6-2 or TRBV6-3 to TRBJ1-5; D possibly corresponds to TRBD1 (6 bases). In germline, CDR1 is MNHEY, CDR2 SVGEGT. The ends were cut back, 4 bases at V and 11 bases at J, with 15 bases in the middle. The CDR3 has 13 residues. The CDR3 is CASSFTGPRAQHF. The CDR3 DNA follows: TGTGCCAGCAGTTTTACAGGGCCACGGGCCCAGCATTTT.

This chain joins TRBV12-3 or TRBV12-4 and TRBJ2-1; the D is unclear. The CDR3 consists of 12 residues. Trimming shortened V by 3 bases and J by 11 bases, and 11 bases separated the two germline ends. The CDR3 DNA is TGTGCCAGCAGTTTCGTCTCGGAGCAGCAGTTCTTC. It encodes CASSFVSEQQFF.

This chain connects TRBV6-5 to TRBJ2-5; 7 bases agree with TRBD2. The CDR3 has 14 amino acids. V dropped 6 bases and J dropped 9; count of bases not matched to a gene: 13. The V gene's germline CDR1 is MNHEY and CDR2 SVGAGI. CDR3 coding DNA: TGTGCCAGCAGCCCCGCCGGGGGGAGAGGGGCCCAGTACTTC. It translates to CASSPAGGRGAQYF.

This chain connects TRBV6-5 to TRBJ2-1, with D possibly being TRBD2 (6 bases). In germline, CDR1 is MNHEY, CDR2 SVGAGI. The CDR3 consists of 12 residues. Trimming left V 4 bases short and J 7 bases short, with 8 bases between. The CDR3 region has the DNA TGTGCCAGCAGTTGGGGGAGGAATGAGCAGTTCTTC. This encodes CASSWGRNEQFF.

This chain joins TRBV7-2 and TRBJ1-2; D possibly corresponds to TRBD1 (5 bases). This CDR3 region has 13 residues. Germline loops: CDR1 SGHTA, CDR2 FQGNSA. The V end lost 1 base, the J end lost 7 bases, and 10 bases lay between the germline ends. The CDR3 reads CASSLGGARGYTF. CDR3 nucleotides: TGTGCCAGCAGCTTAGGTGGGGCGCGTGGCTACACCTTC.

The gene calls are TRBV19 and TRBJ1-2; 8 bases align to TRBD1. J was trimmed by 7 bases and V by 6 bases; bases with no gene match: 13. The germline V gene encodes CDR1 LNHDA and CDR2 SQIVND (reference sequence). The CDR3 totals 15 residues. The chain's CDR3 is CASRGDRSIGGGYTF. DNA of the CDR3: TGTGCCAGTAGAGGGGACAGGTCGATAGGTGGTGGCTACACCTTC.

This rearrangement joins TRBV19 to TRBJ1-1; D gene unclear. The CDR3 contains 18 residues. CDR1 and CDR2 (germline): LNHDA, SQIVND (reference sequence). V was cut by 0 bases and J by 1 base, with 18 bases left in between. In DNA form, the CDR3 reads TGTGCCAGTAGTATAGACCAACCTTGGTGGCCGCAGAACACTGAAGCTTTCTTT. Protein: CASSIDQPWWPQNTEAFF.

The gene calls are TRBV18 and TRBJ1-1; 7 positions match TRBD1. V trimming: 0 bases; J trimming: 2 bases; junction bases outside the gene matches: 15. In germline, CDR1 is KGHSH, CDR2 LQKENI. CDR3 size: 19 residues. The CDR3 DNA is TGTGCCAGCTCACCACCGTTTGAGGGACAGAGAATGAGAAACACTGAAGCTTTCTTT. Its translation is CASSPPFEGQRMRNTEAFF.

DNA of the CDR3: TGTGCCAGCAGCTTAGGGGGCCCTGGGGCCAACGTCCTGACTTTC. Translation: CASSLGGPGANVLTF. The chain carries TRBV7-2 and TRBJ2-6, with a possible D match to TRBD1 (5 bases). Deletions cut 1 base from V and 2 bases from J, with 6 bases between. The CDR3 runs to 15 residues. From germline, CDR1 is SGHTA and CDR2 FQGNSA. The complete variable domain, with remaining parts taken from reference TRBV7-2 and TRBJ2-6, reads GAGVSQSPSNKVTEKGKDVELRCDPISGHTALYWYRQSLGQGLEFLIYFQGNSAPDKSGLPSDRFSAERTGGSVSTLTIQRTQQEDSAVYLCASSLGGPGANVLTFGAGSRLTVL.